This T cell receptor beta chain came from a study of blood T cell repertoires in COVID-19 (TCRdb year 2020). Context from the whole study: Collaborator samples came from the United States, Italy and Spain and covered acute and convalescent phases of COVID-19. Sample metadata almost always included a de-identified subject ID, COVID-19 status, age in years and sex. Deeply sampled blood TCRbeta repertoires from subjects exposed to, actively infected with, or recovered from COVID-19 were included in the dataset. The samples were drawn from two sources: the first 160 participants of the ongoing ImmuneRACE study, and approximately 1,300 subjects contributed by 6 global collaborators. Where available, HLA class I and class II types were obtained from metadata supplied by the sample provider rather than from assay-based typing. The material from the prospective study consisted of cDNA or gDNA derived from T cells, B-cell-depleted T cells, or PBMCs. The repertoires were released in a freely available public database meant as a resource for research on the immune response to SARS-CoV-2. What the study reported, not specific to this receptor: The quantity of clinical and demographic metadata differed by source and by participant and was supplied without curation.

TCRbeta CDR3 regions were amplified from genomic DNA by means of the immunoSEQ Assay, a bias-controlled multiplex PCR. Under the source paper's analysis protocol: The number of nucleated cells in each sample was estimated from the amplification of reference gene primers within the assay. To quantify the absolute abundance of each unique TCRbeta CDR3 rearrangement, sequence reads were collapsed and filtered. For each sample, productive Simpson clonality was calculated as the square root of Simpson's diversity index across productive rearrangements. As stored in TCRdb, this immuneACCESS dataset retains in-frame rearrangements with V and J assigned. A fraction of the clones does not appear; measured against another copy, unresolved V genes explain less than half of the discrepancy, and the remainder lacks a known reason. The V and J calls and the clone size are those of that table, but D and trimming were determined from the DNA. For this sample the table gives some 260,000 clones, of which roughly nine tenths were detected only once. The ten largest clones represent 3% to 3.5% of the sample.

Reading the germline V gene gives CDR1 SGHAT and CDR2 FQNNGV. Between the V and J ends, shortened by 1 base and 0 bases respectively, the junction contains 6 bases. From cysteine to phenylalanine, the CDR3 is 14 amino acids long. Kept here is only the CDR3 DNA, which spans 42 bases and is read in frame from base 1. This clone was counted a few times. Its specific antigen is unknown. No base-level quality is on record; no much larger clone is a single base apart. Whole blood was collected in K2EDTA tubes by collaborating institutions according to the institutions' own protocols. For TCRbeta analysis, collaborators shipped samples in one of three forms: frozen whole blood, isolated PBMCs, or DNA extracted from either of those sample types.

This TCR came from a man aged 18-30 years with active or convalescent COVID-19. The rearranged chain carries TRBV11-2 and TRBJ1-1, with no confident D gene call. The sample was peripheral blood. The DNA sequence is given as TGTGCCAGCAGCTTAGTGGCGGTGAACACTGAAGCTTTCTTT. It translates to CASSLVAVNTEAFF.